This entry lists 13 T cell receptor beta chains sequenced from one sample in a study of OX40 agonist ivuxolimab in advanced cancers. Some clones are missing from TCRdb's copy, which holds only in-frame ones; the method was immunoSEQ multiplex PCR. The repertoire has some 73,000 clones, about 88% of them found once; the top ten carry about 8%. Sequenced material: CD4+ or CD8+ T cells sorted from blood, taken in a trial of the OX40 agonist ivuxolimab. These receptors all come from an adult with an advanced solid tumor such as melanoma, head and neck, liver or kidney cancer.

The chain uses TRBV7-6 and TRBJ2-2; D is ambiguous. CDR3 length: 15 residues. The V and J ends lost 5 bases and 2 bases respectively, with 12 bases between them. Germline loops: CDR1 SGHVS, CDR2 FNYEAQ. CDR3 region: CASSPSESNTGELFF. For the CDR3, the DNA is TGTGCCAGCAGCCCTTCAGAATCAAACACCGGGGAGCTGTTTTTT.

V and J are TRBV5-1 and TRBJ2-5, with D hard to call. CDR1 is SGHRS and CDR2 is YFSETQ in the germline V gene. The V gene lost 0 bases and the J gene lost 8 bases, with 11 bases spanning the gap. This CDR3 is built from 13 residues. The CDR3 region is CASSLEARDTQYF. For the CDR3, the DNA is TGCGCCAGCAGCTTGGAGGCCAGAGATACCCAGTACTTC. The entire variable domain, with the rest obtained from reference TRBV5-1 and TRBJ2-5, is as follows: KAGVTQTPRYLIKTRGQQVTLSCSPISGHRSVSWYQQTPGQGLQFLFEYFSETQRNKGNFPGRFSGRQFSNSRSEMNVSTLELGDSALYLCASSLEARDTQYFGPGTRLLVL.

This clone was seen once. The J gene is TRBJ2-3, the V gene TRBV27; D ambiguous. Trimming removed 2 bases from V and 4 bases from J, with 13 bases in between. Germline V lookup: CDR1 MNHEY, CDR2 SMNVEV (reference sequence). The CDR3 is 15 residues long. In DNA form, the CDR3 reads TGTGCCAGCAGTTTACGCATAACGTCAGCAGATACGCAGTATTTT. Protein: CASSLRITSADTQYF.

The rearrangement joins TRBV5-1 to TRBJ2-2; possibly TRBD1 for D (7 bases). Germline lookup yields CDR1 SGHRS and CDR2 YFSETQ. The V end was cut by 4 bases, the J end by 7 bases, with 20 bases between. CDR3 length: 16 amino acids. CDR3 DNA: TGCGCCAGCAGCCGGGGGCCAACAGGGGTCGACGGGGAGCTGTTTTTT. It yields the protein CASSRGPTGVDGELFF.

The rearrangement joins TRBV6-5 to TRBJ2-7; TRBD2 matches 8 bases. The V segment lost 5 bases and the J segment 7 bases; nucleotides outside the gene matches: 10. The CDR3 has 14 amino acids. From germline, CDR1 is MNHEY and CDR2 SVGAGI. The CDR3 coding sequence is TGTGCCAGCAGTATTGGGACTAGTCTACGGGAGCAGTACTTC. Translating it yields CASSIGTSLREQYF.

The CDR3 bases are TGTGCCAGCAGTTACAGTGGCCGAACCGGTGGGTCACCCCTCCACTTT. This sequence encodes CASSYSGRTGGSPLHF. This sequence joins TRBV9 and TRBJ1-6; no clear D. CDR1 SGDLS and CDR2 YYNGEE come from the germline V gene. Trimming cost V 5 bases and J 10 bases, with 22 bases left between them. CDR3 size: 16 residues.

There are a few counts of this clone. Other DNA sequences in the same sample also yield this CDR3. The gene calls are TRBV7-6 and TRBJ2-5; D gene uncertain. The CDR3 consists of 12 residues. Per germline, CDR1 SGHVS and CDR2 FNYEAQ. V gave up 2 bases and J gave up 4 bases, with 5 bases separating them. Here the CDR3 reads CASSLSGETQYF. The CDR3 DNA reads TGTGCCAGCAGCTTATCAGGAGAGACCCAGTACTTC.

V and J are TRBV6-1 and TRBJ1-4; D possibly corresponds to TRBD1 (6 bases). V lost 8 bases, J lost 10 bases, and 17 bases lay in between. The CDR3 contains 13 residues. CDR1 is MNHNS and CDR2 is SASEGT in the germline V gene. CDR3 loop: CASPGGPNAKLFF. The CDR3 DNA reads TGTGCCAGCCCCGGGGGGCCGAACGCAAAACTGTTTTTT.

A single count supports this clone. The chain carries TRBV25-1 and TRBJ2-1, with 9 bases matching TRBD2. This CDR3 is built from 16 residues. CDR1 MGHDK and CDR2 SYGVNS come from the germline V gene. V lost 1 base to trimming and J lost 0 bases; unmatched junction nucleotides: 1. The CDR3 here is CASSEFSGSSYNEQFF. CDR3 bases: TGTGCCAGCAGTGAATTTAGCGGGAGCTCCTACAATGAGCAGTTCTTC.

The chain employs TRBV19 and TRBJ2-1; 9 bases match TRBD2. The CDR3 has 16 amino acids. Germline V gene sequence: CDR1 LNHDA, CDR2 SQIVND (reference sequence). V shed 7 bases, J shed 3 bases, and the junction held 10 bases outside the gene matches. The CDR3 is CASTSRREGFYNEQFF. CDR3 DNA: TGTGCCAGTACCAGCCGGCGGGAGGGTTTCTACAATGAGCAGTTCTTC. Variable domain in full (rest from reference TRBV19 and TRBJ2-1): DGGITQSPKYLFRKEGQNVTLSCEQNLNHDAMYWYRQDPGQGLRLIYYSQIVNDFQKGDIAEGYSVSREKKESFPLTVTSAQKNPTAFYLCASTSRREGFYNEQFFGPGTRLTVL.

The chain is built from TRBV5-1 and TRBJ2-5, with D tentatively TRBD1 (6 bases). This CDR3 comprises 13 residues. Germline assignment: CDR1 SGHRS and CDR2 YFSETQ. V lost 1 base and J lost 3, with 7 bases in between. CDR3 amino acids: CASSLPGEETQYF. The CDR3 region has the DNA TGCGCCAGCAGCTTGCCAGGGGAAGAGACCCAGTACTTC. Full variable domain (remainder filled in from reference TRBV5-1 and TRBJ2-5): KAGVTQTPRYLIKTRGQQVTLSCSPISGHRSVSWYQQTPGQGLQFLFEYFSETQRNKGNFPGRFSGRQFSNSRSEMNVSTLELGDSALYLCASSLPGEETQYFGPGTRLLVL.

The V and J genes are TRBV28 and TRBJ2-2, with 10 bases lining up with TRBD2. Germline trimming cut 3 bases from V and 6 bases from J; bases unmatched to any gene: 7. This CDR3 is 16 amino acids long. Germline values: CDR1 MDHEN, CDR2 SYDVKM. CDR3: CASSLASGRVSGELFF. The CDR3 nucleotides are TGTGCCAGCAGTTTGGCAAGCGGGAGGGTGTCCGGGGAGCTGTTTTTT.

The V call is TRBV18, the J call TRBJ2-7; no clear D. Germline CDR1 and CDR2: KGHSH and LQKENI. V was pared by 2 bases and J by 4 bases, with 12 bases between. The CDR3 is 14 amino acids. The CDR3 protein is CASSPGRNNYEQYF. The CDR3 DNA follows: TGTGCCAGCTCACCAGGCAGGAATAATTACGAGCAGTACTTC.